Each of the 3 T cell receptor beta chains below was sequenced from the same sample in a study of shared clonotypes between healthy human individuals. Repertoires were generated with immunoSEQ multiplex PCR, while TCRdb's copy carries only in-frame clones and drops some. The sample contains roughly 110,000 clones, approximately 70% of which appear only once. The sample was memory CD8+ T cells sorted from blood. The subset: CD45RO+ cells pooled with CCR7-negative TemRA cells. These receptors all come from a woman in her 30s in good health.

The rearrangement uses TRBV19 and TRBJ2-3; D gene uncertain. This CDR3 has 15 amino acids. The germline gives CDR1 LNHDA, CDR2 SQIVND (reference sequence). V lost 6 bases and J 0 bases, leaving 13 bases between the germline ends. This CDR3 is CASRGTESSTDTQYF. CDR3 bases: TGTGCCAGTAGGGGTACAGAATCTAGCACAGATACGCAGTATTTT.

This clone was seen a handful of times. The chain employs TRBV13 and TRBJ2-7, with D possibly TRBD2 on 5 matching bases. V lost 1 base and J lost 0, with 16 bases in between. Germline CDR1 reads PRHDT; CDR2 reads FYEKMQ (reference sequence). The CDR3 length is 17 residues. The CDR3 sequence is CASSLAQSAEVSYEQYF. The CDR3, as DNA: TGTGCCAGCAGCTTAGCTCAATCCGCGGAGGTCTCCTACGAGCAGTACTTC. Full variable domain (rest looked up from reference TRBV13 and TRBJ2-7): AAGVIQSPRHLIKEKRETATLKCYPIPRHDTVYWYQQGPGQDPQFLISFYEKMQSDKGSIPDRFSAQQFSDYHSELNMSSLELGDSALYFCASSLAQSAEVSYEQYFGPGTRLTVT.

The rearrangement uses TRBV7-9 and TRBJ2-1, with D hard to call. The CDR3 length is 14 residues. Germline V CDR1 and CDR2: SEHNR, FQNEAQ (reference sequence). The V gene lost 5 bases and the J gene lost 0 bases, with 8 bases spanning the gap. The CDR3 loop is CASSPPPSYNEQFF. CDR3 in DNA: TGTGCCAGCAGCCCCCCGCCCTCCTACAATGAGCAGTTCTTC.